The 6 T cell receptor beta chains below all came from one sample that was sequenced in a study of blood T cell repertoires in COVID-19. Libraries were prepared by immunoSEQ multiplex PCR; TCRdb keeps only in-frame clonotypes and omits some of them. Of a few hundred thousand clones listed, around 83% are singletons. The sequenced sample consisted of PBMCs or T cells enriched from blood (not recorded which). The receptors originated from a woman aged 45-65 years who had recovered from COVID-19.

V is TRBV9 and J is TRBJ2-5, with 8 nucleotides matching TRBD1. The germline V gene has CDR1 SGDLS and CDR2 YYNGEE. The V and J ends lost 0 bases and 4 bases, in that order; junction bases with no gene match: 5. The CDR3 has 15 amino acids. DNA of the CDR3: TGTGCCAGCAGCGTAGAGGGACAGGCTGTAGAGACCCAGTACTTC. It is translated as CASSVEGQAVETQYF.

The chain recombines TRBV2 with TRBJ2-5; 7 bases fit TRBD2. Looked up from germline, CDR1 is SNHLY and CDR2 is FYNNEI. Trimming cost V 2 bases and J 4 bases; bases outside gene matches: 10. The CDR3 contains 16 residues. The CDR3: CASSERPPGGGETQYF. For the CDR3, the DNA is TGTGCCAGCAGTGAAAGGCCGCCGGGGGGAGGAGAGACCCAGTACTTC.

The V call is TRBV7-3, the J call TRBJ1-2; D call uncertain. Germline V gives CDR1 SGHTA, CDR2 FQGTGA. Trimming left V 5 bases short and J 5 bases short, with 18 bases between. The CDR3 spans 15 residues. CDR3 region: CASSLQAGNIYGYTF. The CDR3, as DNA: TGTGCCAGCAGCCTGCAAGCGGGTAACATATATGGCTACACCTTC.

V and J are TRBV11-3 and TRBJ1-2, with D possibly matching TRBD1 (5 bases). Trimming cost V 4 bases and J 2 bases, with 29 bases left between them. CDR3 length: 20 amino acids. In germline, CDR1 is SGHNT, CDR2 YENEEA. The CDR3 bases are TGTGCCAGCAGCTCTGGGGGGAGTTTCCTCCCTAGTACCCAGAACTATGGCTACACCTTC. Translating gives CASSSGGSFLPSTQNYGYTF. The variable domain in full, with the rest retrieved from reference TRBV11-3 and TRBJ1-2, is EAGVVQSPRYKIIEKKQPVAFWCNPISGHNTLYWYLQNLGQGPELLIRYENEEAVDDSQLPKDRFSAERLKGVDSTLKIQPAELGDSAVYLCASSSGGSFLPSTQNYGYTFGSGTRLTVV.

This clone was picked up one time. The chain joins TRBV7-2 to TRBJ2-1, with 8 bases fitting TRBD2. The CDR3 consists of 16 residues. From germline, CDR1 is SGHTA and CDR2 FQGNSA. The V and J ends lost 1 base and 8 bases, in that order; junction bases with no gene match: 10. The CDR3 sequence is CASSLDSGRGIYEQFF. The CDR3 bases are TGTGCCAGCAGCTTAGATTCCGGGAGGGGAATCTATGAGCAGTTCTTC. The full variable domain, rest sourced from reference TRBV7-2 and TRBJ2-1, is GAGVSQSPSNKVTEKGKDVELRCDPISGHTALYWYRQSLGQGLEFLIYFQGNSAPDKSGLPSDRFSAERTGGSVSTLTIQRTQQEDSAVYLCASSLDSGRGIYEQFFGPGTRLTVL.

In this sample, this clone turned up once. The gene calls are TRBV6-5 and TRBJ1-2, with a weak D call TRBD1 (6 bases). The CDR3 runs to 15 residues. V lost 4 bases and J 2 bases, leaving 14 bases between the germline ends. Germline V gives CDR1 MNHEY, CDR2 SVGAGI. CDR3 region: CASSSWDTRNYGYTF. CDR3 nucleotide sequence: TGTGCCAGCAGTTCCTGGGACACAAGGAACTATGGCTACACCTTC.